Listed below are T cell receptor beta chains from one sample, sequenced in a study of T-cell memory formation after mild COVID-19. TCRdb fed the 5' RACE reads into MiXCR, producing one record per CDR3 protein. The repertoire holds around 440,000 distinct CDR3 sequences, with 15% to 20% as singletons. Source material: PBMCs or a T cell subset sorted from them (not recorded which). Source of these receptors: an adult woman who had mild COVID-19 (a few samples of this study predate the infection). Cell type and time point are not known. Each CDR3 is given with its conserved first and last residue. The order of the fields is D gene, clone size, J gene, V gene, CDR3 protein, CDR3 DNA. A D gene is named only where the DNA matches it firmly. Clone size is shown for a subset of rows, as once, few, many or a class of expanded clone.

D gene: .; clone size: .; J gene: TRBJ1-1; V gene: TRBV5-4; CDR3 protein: CASSLRGKMNTEAFF; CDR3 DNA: TGTGCCAGCAGCCTAAGGGGGAAAATGAACACTGAAGCTTTCTTT
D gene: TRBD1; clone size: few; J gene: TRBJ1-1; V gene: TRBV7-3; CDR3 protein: CASSLGQHTEAFF; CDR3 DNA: TGTGCCAGCAGCTTGGGACAGCACACTGAAGCTTTCTTT
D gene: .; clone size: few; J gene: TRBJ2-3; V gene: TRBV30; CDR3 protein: CAWSVLGISDTQYF; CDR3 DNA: TGTGCCTGGAGTGTCTTAGGGATATCAGATACGCAGTATTTT
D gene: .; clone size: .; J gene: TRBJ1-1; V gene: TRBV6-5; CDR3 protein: CASTTDGMNTEAFF; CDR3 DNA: TGTGCCAGCACCACGGACGGAATGAACACTGAAGCTTTCTTT
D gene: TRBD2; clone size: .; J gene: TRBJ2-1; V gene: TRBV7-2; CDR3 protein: CASSLGPKTSGSGNEQFF; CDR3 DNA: TGTGCCAGCAGCTTAGGACCCAAGACTAGCGGGAGTGGCAATGAGCAGTTCTTC
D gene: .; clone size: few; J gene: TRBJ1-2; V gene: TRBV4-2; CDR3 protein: CASSLPGLQRRGYTF; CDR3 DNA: TGTGCCAGCAGCCTTCCGGGACTCCAGCGAAGAGGCTACACCTTC
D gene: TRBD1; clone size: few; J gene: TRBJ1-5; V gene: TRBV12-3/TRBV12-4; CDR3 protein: CASNHRGRRNQPQHF; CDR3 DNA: TGTGCCAGCAACCACAGGGGACGGCGCAATCAGCCCCAGCATTTT
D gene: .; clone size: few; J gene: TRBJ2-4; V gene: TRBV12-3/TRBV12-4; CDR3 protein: CASRGPKNIQYF; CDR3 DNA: TGTGCCAGCAGAGGTCCAAAAAACATTCAGTACTTC
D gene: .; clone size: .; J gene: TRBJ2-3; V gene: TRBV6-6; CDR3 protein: CASSYGRLADTQYF; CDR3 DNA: TGTGCCAGCAGTTACGGGAGGTTGGCAGATACGCAGTATTTT
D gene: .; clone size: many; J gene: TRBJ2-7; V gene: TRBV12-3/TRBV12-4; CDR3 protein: CASSLKGVYEQYF; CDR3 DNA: TGTGCCAGCAGTTTAAAAGGGGTCTACGAGCAGTACTTC
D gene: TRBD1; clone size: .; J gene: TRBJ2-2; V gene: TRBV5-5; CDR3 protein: CASSWDRYTGELFF; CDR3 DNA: TGTGCCAGCAGCTGGGACAGATACACCGGGGAGCTGTTTTTT
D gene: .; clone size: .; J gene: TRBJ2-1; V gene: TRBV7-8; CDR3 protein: CASSQIRNEQFF; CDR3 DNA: TGTGCCAGCAGCCAGATTCGTAATGAGCAGTTCTTC
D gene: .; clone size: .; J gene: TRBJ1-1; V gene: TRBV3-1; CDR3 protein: CASSPGPRPEAFF; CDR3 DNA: TGTGCCAGCAGCCCCGGTCCGCGTCCTGAAGCTTTCTTT
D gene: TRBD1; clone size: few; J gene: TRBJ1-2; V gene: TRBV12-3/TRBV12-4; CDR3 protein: CASSQSSGQGAGGYTF; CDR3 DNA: TGTGCCAGCAGTCAATCTTCTGGACAGGGGGCGGGTGGCTACACCTTC
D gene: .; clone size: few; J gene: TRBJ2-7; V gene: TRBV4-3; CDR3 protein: CASSQEVARMGGEQYF; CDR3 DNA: TGCGCCAGCAGCCAAGAAGTAGCGAGGATGGGGGGCGAGCAGTACTTC
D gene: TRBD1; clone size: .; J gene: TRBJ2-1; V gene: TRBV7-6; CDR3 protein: CASSLLRTGGPNSYNEQFF; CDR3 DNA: TGTGCCAGCAGCTTACTGAGGACAGGGGGTCCGAACTCCTACAATGAGCAGTTCTTC
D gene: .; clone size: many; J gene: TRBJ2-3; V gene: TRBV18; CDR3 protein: CASSPSFGLDTQYF; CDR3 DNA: TGTGCCAGCTCACCTTCATTCGGTTTGGATACGCAGTATTTT
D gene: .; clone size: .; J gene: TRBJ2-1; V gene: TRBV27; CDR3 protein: CASGFSIIGEQFF; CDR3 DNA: TGTGCCAGCGGGTTCTCTATTATTGGTGAGCAGTTCTTC
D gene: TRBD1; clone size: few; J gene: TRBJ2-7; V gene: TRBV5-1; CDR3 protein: CASSIGQGAAYEQYF; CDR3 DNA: TGCGCCAGCAGCATCGGACAGGGGGCGGCCTACGAGCAGTACTTC
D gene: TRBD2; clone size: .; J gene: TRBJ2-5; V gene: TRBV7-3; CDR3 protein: CASSPGPVSSGGAAQYF; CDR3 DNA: TGTGCCAGCAGCCCAGGCCCGGTGTCTAGCGGGGGGGCCGCCCAGTACTTC
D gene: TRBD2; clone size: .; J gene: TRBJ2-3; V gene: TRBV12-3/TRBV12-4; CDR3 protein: CASSPRTSGPDTQYF; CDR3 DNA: TGTGCCAGCAGTCCCCGGACTAGCGGCCCAGATACGCAGTATTTT
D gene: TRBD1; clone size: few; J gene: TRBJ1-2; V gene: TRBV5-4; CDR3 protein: CASSSALQGSDGYTF; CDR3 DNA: TGTGCCAGCAGCTCCGCCTTACAGGGGTCGGATGGCTACACCTTC
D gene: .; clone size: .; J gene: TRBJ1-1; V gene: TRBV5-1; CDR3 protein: CASSLYRARVKDTEAFF; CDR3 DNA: TGCGCCAGCAGCCTATACAGGGCTAGGGTTAAGGACACTGAAGCTTTCTTT
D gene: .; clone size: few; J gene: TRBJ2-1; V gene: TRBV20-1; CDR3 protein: CSAREISRNEQFF; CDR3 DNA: TGCAGTGCCCGGGAGATATCTCGCAATGAGCAGTTCTTC
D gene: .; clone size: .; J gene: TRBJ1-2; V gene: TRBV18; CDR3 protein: CASSPPSMGGYTF; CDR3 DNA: TGTGCCAGCTCCCCCCCGTCTATGGGAGGCTACACCTTC
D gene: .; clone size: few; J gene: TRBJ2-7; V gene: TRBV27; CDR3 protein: CASSLSRTGSYEQYF; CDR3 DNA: TGTGCCAGCAGTTTATCGAGGACGGGTTCCTACGAGCAGTACTTC
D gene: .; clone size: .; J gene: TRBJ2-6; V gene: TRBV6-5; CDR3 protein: CASSTRGTGEVLTF; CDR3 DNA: TGTGCCAGCAGTACCCGGGGTACCGGAGAGGTCCTGACTTTC
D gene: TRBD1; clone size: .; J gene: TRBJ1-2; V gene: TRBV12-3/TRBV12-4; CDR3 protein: CASSLGTGSLGYTF; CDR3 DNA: TGTGCCAGCAGTTTAGGGACAGGGTCTCTTGGCTACACCTTC
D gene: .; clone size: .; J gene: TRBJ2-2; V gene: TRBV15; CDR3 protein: CATSREAGSGELFF; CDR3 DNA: TGTGCCACCAGCAGAGAAGCTGGGTCCGGGGAGCTGTTTTTT
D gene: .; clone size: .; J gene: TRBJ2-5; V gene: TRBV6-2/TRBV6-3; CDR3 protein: CASSRAAETQYF; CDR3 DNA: TGTGCCAGCAGTCGGGCGGCCGAGACCCAGTACTTC
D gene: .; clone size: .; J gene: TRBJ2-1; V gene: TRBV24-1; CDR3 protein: CATSDSRGGALNEQFF; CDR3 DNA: TGTGCCACCAGTGACTCTAGGGGGGGGGCACTCAATGAGCAGTTCTTC